The next 32 T cell receptor beta chains were all read from a single sample in a study of control samples from healthy donors and cancer patients. TCRdb's table, derived via immunoSEQ multiplex PCR, lists solely in-frame clones and lacks some. Of approximately 97,000 clones detected, about 85% appear once; the ten largest clones hold approximately 19%. The sample was blood. These receptors all stem from a young man in good health.

The chain couples TRBV2 to TRBJ1-1, with D perhaps matching TRBD1 (5 bases). Germline values: CDR1 SNHLY, CDR2 FYNNEI. V was pared by 1 base and J by 7 bases, with 10 bases between. CDR3 length equals 13 residues. CDR3 residues: CASSEVGEGEAFF. CDR3 bases: TGTGCCAGCAGTGAAGTAGGGGAAGGTGAAGCTTTCTTT. Variable domain in full (rest from reference TRBV2 and TRBJ1-1): EPEVTQTPSHQVTQMGQEVILRCVPISNHLYFYWYRQILGQKVEFLVSFYNNEISEKSEIFDDQFSVERPDGSNFTLKIRSTKLEDSAMYFCASSEVGEGEAFFGQGTRLTVV.

V is TRBV10-3 and J is TRBJ1-1; no firm D call. The CDR3 has 14 residues. CDR1 is ENHRY and CDR2 is SYGVKD in the germline V gene. The germline V and J ends were trimmed by 0 bases and 8 bases, with 13 bases remaining between them. The CDR3 sequence: CAISESLDGGEAFF. CDR3 nucleotide sequence: TGTGCCATCAGTGAGTCGTTGGACGGCGGGGAAGCTTTCTTT.

The J gene is TRBJ2-3, the V gene TRBV7-2; D gene uncertain. Germline loops: CDR1 SGHTA, CDR2 FQGNSA. The CDR3 is 15 amino acids. The ends were cut back, 4 bases at V and 2 bases at J, with 13 bases in the middle. This chain's CDR3 is CASSSWRYNTDTQYF. The CDR3 coding sequence is TGTGCCAGCAGCTCTTGGCGCTACAACACAGATACGCAGTATTTT.

V and J are TRBV6-5 and TRBJ1-2, with 8 bases matching TRBD1. The CDR3 sequence is 13 residues long. The V gene end was trimmed by 6 bases and the J gene end by 4 bases; junction bases not matched to a gene: 4. Germline CDR1 reads MNHEY; CDR2 reads SVGAGI. The DNA for the CDR3 is TGTGCCAGCAGCCAACAGGGGGGCTATGGCTACACCTTC. Protein product: CASSQQGGYGYTF.

The V and J genes are TRBV3-1 (or the pseudogene TRBV3-2) and TRBJ1-6; no firm D call. Germline-derived CDR1 and CDR2 are LGHDT and YNNKEL (reference sequence). This CDR3 region has 14 residues. With 0 bases removed from V and 7 bases from J, the gap between germline ends came to 7 bases. CDR3 residues: CASSQDLPNSPLHF. The DNA of the CDR3 is TGTGCCAGCAGCCAAGATTTACCGAATTCACCCCTCCACTTT.

This clone came up a few times. The genes are TRBV29-1 and TRBJ1-2, with D possibly being TRBD1 (5 bases). Germline values: CDR1 SQVTM, CDR2 ANQGSEA. The CDR3 is 13 residues long. V lost 4 bases and J lost 4, with 13 bases in between. The CDR3 DNA is TGCAGCGTTGTGCCAGGGCGAAGCTATGGCTACACCTTC. Translated: CSVVPGRSYGYTF.

J is TRBJ2-3 and V is TRBV6-1; the D call may be TRBD1 or TRBD2 (5 bases each). Germline V gene data show CDR1 as MNHNS and CDR2 as SASEGT. Trimming left V 1 base short and J 6 bases short, with 20 bases between. The CDR3 is 17 residues long. CDR3 coding DNA: TGTGCCAGCAGTGAAGTGGGGACGGGACCCAGCTATGATACGCAGTATTTT. Amino acid sequence: CASSEVGTGPSYDTQYF.

The chain recombines TRBV3-1 (or the pseudogene TRBV3-2) with TRBJ1-1; 7 bases align to TRBD1. The CDR3 totals 19 residues. The V gene end was trimmed by 1 base and the J gene end by 0 bases; junction bases not matched to a gene: 14. Per the germline V gene, CDR1 is LGHDT and CDR2 is YNNKEL (reference sequence). The CDR3 is CASSQASRGPLWLNTEAFF. CDR3 sequence (DNA): TGTGCCAGCAGCCAAGCGTCAAGGGGGCCGCTATGGCTGAACACTGAAGCTTTCTTT.

The chain links TRBV5-6 to TRBJ2-5; D is possibly TRBD1 (5 bases). V lost 2 bases, J lost 1 base, and 9 bases lay in between. The CDR3 has 14 residues. Germline CDR1 is SGHDT and CDR2 is YYEEEE. CDR3 bases: TGTGCCAGCAGCTTATTGGGGCCCCAAGAGACCCAGTACTTC. This codes for CASSLLGPQETQYF. The whole variable domain, filled in from reference TRBV5-6 and TRBJ2-5, reads DAGVTQSPTHLIKTRGQQVTLRCSPKSGHDTVSWYQQALGQGPQFIFQYYEEEERQRGNFPDRFSGHQFPNYSSELNVNALLLGDSALYLCASSLLGPQETQYFGPGTRLLVL.

The chain has TRBV6-2 or TRBV6-3 and TRBJ2-4, with D perhaps TRBD1 or TRBD2 (5 bases each). Germline CDR1 MNHEY, CDR2 SVGEGT. V lost 3 bases and J 9 bases, leaving 15 bases between the germline ends. This CDR3 region has 14 residues. DNA of the CDR3: TGTGCCAGCAGTTATCTGGGGGTTTCTGGCATTCAGTACTTC. Translating gives CASSYLGVSGIQYF.

This clone was recorded only once. The chain has TRBV5-6 and TRBJ1-5; 7 nucleotides agree with TRBD1. This CDR3 has 14 residues. With 4 bases clipped from V and 6 bases from J, the junction kept 7 bases outside the gene matches. Germline loops: CDR1 SGHDT, CDR2 YYEEEE. CDR3 sequence: CASSKTGTSQPQHF. The CDR3 DNA follows: TGTGCCAGCAGCAAGACAGGGACAAGTCAGCCCCAGCATTTT.

The chain couples TRBV18 to TRBJ2-2; 12 nucleotides line up with TRBD2. V lost 6 bases to trimming and J lost 1 base; unmatched junction nucleotides: 6. CDR1 is KGHSH and CDR2 is LQKENI in the germline V gene. The CDR3 has 17 amino acids. In DNA, the CDR3 is TGTGCCAGCTCCCTCAGACTAGCGGGGGAGAACACCGGGGAGCTGTTTTTT. Its protein product is CASSLRLAGENTGELFF.

The rearrangement links TRBV23-1 to TRBJ2-7, with 7 bases lining up with TRBD2. TRBV23-1 is recorded as an ORF, its role being uncertain. Trimming took 8 bases from V and 2 from J; bases not matched to a gene: 9. The CDR3 is 14 residues long. CDR3 protein: CASLRGTVPYEQYF. In DNA form, the CDR3 reads TGCGCCAGCCTGCGGGGGACCGTTCCCTACGAGCAGTACTTC.

The V call is TRBV7-8, the J call TRBJ1-1; 10 positions agree with TRBD1. CDR1 is SGHVS and CDR2 is FQNEAQ in the germline V gene. The CDR3 has 13 residues. The V and J ends lost 5 bases and 11 bases, in that order; junction bases with no gene match: 8. The CDR3 spells CASSDRGLVSAFF. The DNA of the CDR3 is TGTGCCAGCAGCGACAGGGGGCTCGTTAGCGCTTTCTTT.

The chain links TRBV30 to TRBJ1-6; a possible D gene is TRBD1 (5 bases). This CDR3 region has 15 residues. V dropped 4 bases and J dropped 6 bases, with 16 bases sitting between them. The germline gives CDR1 GTSNPN, CDR2 SVGIG (reference sequence). The CDR3 DNA reads TGTGCCTGGACCAGGGCGAAGGCGGCTAATTCACCCCTCCACTTT. As protein: CAWTRAKAANSPLHF.

The chain combines TRBV5-1 with TRBJ1-4; TRBD1 matches at 8 bases. Germline trimming cut 0 bases from V and 6 bases from J; bases unmatched to any gene: 7. Germline CDR1 SGHRS, CDR2 YFSETQ. The CDR3 totals 16 residues. The CDR3 protein is CASSLGTRTGYEKLFF. As DNA, the CDR3 is TGCGCCAGCAGCTTGGGAACCCGGACAGGGTATGAAAAACTGTTTTTT. Full variable domain (missing parts from reference TRBV5-1 and TRBJ1-4): KAGVTQTPRYLIKTRGQQVTLSCSPISGHRSVSWYQQTPGQGLQFLFEYFSETQRNKGNFPGRFSGRQFSNSRSEMNVSTLELGDSALYLCASSLGTRTGYEKLFFGSGTQLSVL.

This sequence joins TRBV6-6 and TRBJ2-1, with 8 bases matching TRBD2. The V segment lost 5 bases and the J segment 4 bases; nucleotides outside the gene matches: 10. The CDR3 extends over 16 amino acids. CDR1 is MNHNY and CDR2 is SVGAGI in the germline V gene (reference sequence). The CDR3 loop is CASSASRGGLYNEQFF. CDR3 nucleotides: TGTGCCAGCAGTGCTTCGCGCGGGGGGTTGTACAATGAGCAGTTCTTC.

This clone showed up just once. The chain combines TRBV12-3 or TRBV12-4 with TRBJ1-5; D unclear. V lost 6 bases and J 5 bases, leaving 11 bases between the germline ends. There are 13 residues in the CDR3. Here the CDR3 DNA reads TGTGCCAGCAGGTTTGGCTCTCATCAGCCCCAGCATTTT. The encoded protein is CASRFGSHQPQHF.

This clone appeared a few times. J is TRBJ1-1 and V is TRBV19; tentative D call: TRBD1 (5 bases). The CDR3 spans 15 residues. V was cut by 5 bases and J by 1 base, with 14 bases left in between. CDR1 LNHDA and CDR2 SQIVND come from the germline V gene (reference sequence). The CDR3 nucleotides read TGTGCCAGTAGTCCCCGGGGCGACTGGAACACTGAAGCTTTCTTT. This translates into CASSPRGDWNTEAFF.

The gene calls are TRBV19 and TRBJ2-1, with 9 bases fitting TRBD1. The CDR3 spans 12 residues. Per the germline V gene, CDR1 is LNHDA and CDR2 is SQIVND (reference sequence). V gave up 11 bases and J gave up 3 bases; unmatched junction bases: 2. The CDR3 DNA reads as TGTGCCGCGGGACAGGGCTACAATGAGCAGTTCTTC. Translation gives CAAGQGYNEQFF. The complete variable domain, with remaining parts taken from reference TRBV19 and TRBJ2-1, reads DGGITQSPKYLFRKEGQNVTLSCEQNLNHDAMYWYRQDPGQGLRLIYYSQIVNDFQKGDIAEGYSVSREKKESFPLTVTSAQKNPTAFYLCAAGQGYNEQFFGPGTRLTVL.

The CDR3 loop reads CASSFGTSPGELFF. The CDR3 bases are TGTGCCAGCAGTTTTGGGACTAGCCCCGGGGAGCTGTTTTTT. The V call is TRBV27, the J call TRBJ2-2; TRBD2 agrees at 9 bases. CDR3 length equals 14 residues. CDR1 is MNHEY and CDR2 is SMNVEV in the germline V gene (reference sequence). The trim removed 3 bases at V and 6 bases at J, leaving 2 bases unmatched.

V is TRBV2 and J is TRBJ2-3, with a possible D match to TRBD2 (5 bases). Germline assignment: CDR1 SNHLY and CDR2 FYNNEI. The V gene lost 8 bases and the J gene lost 6 bases, with 15 bases spanning the gap. The CDR3 sequence is 13 residues long. The CDR3 reads CASRESEVDTQYF. In DNA form, the CDR3 reads TGTGCCAGCCGGGAAAGCGAGGTGGATACGCAGTATTTT.

The V and J genes are TRBV30 and TRBJ1-4, with 8 bases identical to TRBD1. The CDR3 consists of 14 residues. V lost 6 bases and J lost 10; bases outside the gene matches: 13. The germline V gene has CDR1 GTSNPN and CDR2 SVGIG (reference sequence). The CDR3 sequence: CACDTGTGGGKLFF. Written as DNA, the CDR3 is TGTGCCTGTGACACCGGGACAGGAGGCGGAAAACTGTTTTTT.

The chain has TRBV6-5 and TRBJ2-3; the match to TRBD2 covers 11 bases. Germline lookup yields CDR1 MNHEY and CDR2 SVGAGI. The CDR3 sequence is 15 residues long. V shed 2 bases and J 4 bases; nucleotides not matched to a gene: 2. The CDR3: CASSYTSGGADTQYF. The CDR3 nucleotides are TGTGCCAGCAGTTACACTAGCGGGGGTGCAGATACGCAGTATTTT.

The chain employs TRBV12-3 or TRBV12-4 and TRBJ1-2; no reliable D call. The CDR3 contains 13 residues. The germline V and J ends were trimmed by 1 base and 4 bases, with 7 bases remaining between them. The CDR3 nucleotides read TGTGCCAGCAGTTTAGGGGTTGGCTATGGCTACACCTTC. Protein: CASSLGVGYGYTF.

V gene TRBV6-2 or TRBV6-3 combines with J gene TRBJ2-3, with D perhaps TRBD1 or TRBD2 (5 bases each). With 4 bases removed from V and 1 base from J, the gap between germline ends came to 15 bases. The germline CDR1 and CDR2 sequences are MNHEY and SVGEGT. CDR3 length: 16 residues. The CDR3 coding sequence is TGTGCCAGCAGTTTAGCGTTGTTGGGGGGCACAGATACGCAGTATTTT. Residues: CASSLALLGGTDTQYF.

The chain is built from TRBV5-1 and TRBJ2-7; D uncertain. Germline V gene data show CDR1 as SGHRS and CDR2 as YFSETQ. V was shortened by 0 bases and J by 3 bases, with 10 bases between the two germline ends. This CDR3 spans 14 amino acids. In DNA, the CDR3 is TGCGCCAGCAGCTTGGGGGCAGGTCTCTACGAGCAGTACTTC. Its translation: CASSLGAGLYEQYF.

This clone was seen once. The chain recombines TRBV2 with TRBJ1-1; possibly TRBD1 for D (6 bases). Deletions cut 10 bases from V and 0 bases from J, with 12 bases between. CDR3 length equals 13 residues. The germline CDR1 and CDR2 sequences are SNHLY and FYNNEI. In DNA, the CDR3 is TGTGCCACTCAGGGGACCATGAACACTGAAGCTTTCTTT. Translating it yields CATQGTMNTEAFF.

This chain connects TRBV5-1 to TRBJ2-1, with D possibly matching TRBD1 (5 bases). Trimming shortened V by 4 bases and J by 8 bases, and 16 bases separated the two germline ends. CDR3 length: 14 residues. Germline values: CDR1 SGHRS, CDR2 YFSETQ. The CDR3 DNA reads as TGCGCCAGCAGCGTCCTGATATCACAGGATGAGCAGTTCTTC. Amino acids: CASSVLISQDEQFF.

This sequence joins TRBV10-1 and TRBJ1-4; D uncertain. The CDR3 runs to 12 residues. The V gene lost 9 bases and the J gene lost 8 bases, with 13 bases spanning the gap. CDR1 and CDR2 (germline): WNHNN, SYGVQD (reference sequence). The CDR3: CASWIGREKLFF. CDR3 nucleotides: TGCGCCAGTTGGATCGGGAGGGAAAAACTGTTTTTT.

The chain links TRBV5-1 to TRBJ1-6, with 9 bases fitting TRBD1. The J segment lost 7 bases and the V segment lost 0 bases, leaving 8 bases of the junction unmatched. The germline V gene encodes CDR1 SGHRS and CDR2 YFSETQ. The CDR3 loop spans 17 amino acids. This chain's CDR3 is CASSLEPGQGINSPLHF. CDR3 sequence (DNA): TGCGCCAGCAGCTTGGAACCGGGACAGGGAATCAATTCACCCCTCCACTTT.

The chain uses TRBV7-3 and TRBJ1-1; D uncertain. The CDR3 sequence is 10 residues long. Germline CDR1 reads SGHTA; CDR2 reads FQGTGA. Between the trimmed V and J ends, which lost 10 bases and 4 bases, there was a span of 7 bases. The chain's CDR3 is CAIAGTEAFF. CDR3 coding DNA: TGTGCCATTGCCGGCACTGAAGCTTTCTTT.